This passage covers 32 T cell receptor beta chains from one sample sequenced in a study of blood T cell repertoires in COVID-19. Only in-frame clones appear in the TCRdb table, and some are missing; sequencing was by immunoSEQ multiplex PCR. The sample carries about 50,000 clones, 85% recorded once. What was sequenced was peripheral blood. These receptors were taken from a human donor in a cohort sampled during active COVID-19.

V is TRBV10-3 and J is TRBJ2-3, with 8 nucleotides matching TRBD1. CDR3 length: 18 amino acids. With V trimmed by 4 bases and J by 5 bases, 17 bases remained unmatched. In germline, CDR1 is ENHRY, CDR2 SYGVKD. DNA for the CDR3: TGTGCCATCAGTGCGACGGGACAGGCCTCTCAACGCAAAGATACGCAGTATTTT. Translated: CAISATGQASQRKDTQYF.

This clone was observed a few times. The CDR3, as DNA: TGTGCCAGCAGCTTGGGACAGGGGGAACAGCCCCAGCATTTT. It specifies CASSLGQGEQPQHF. This chain joins TRBV7-9 and TRBJ1-5; 11 bases map to TRBD1. Unmatched junction bases numbered 2, after V lost 3 bases and J lost 7 bases. CDR3 size: 14 residues. The germline gives CDR1 SEHNR, CDR2 FQNEAQ (reference sequence). The full variable domain, with the rest looked up from reference TRBV7-9 and TRBJ1-5, is DTGVSQNPRHKITKRGQNVTFRCDPISEHNRLYWYRQTLGQGPEFLTYFQNEAQLEKSRLLSDRFSAERPKGSFSTLEIQRTEQGDSAMYLCASSLGQGEQPQHFGDGTRLSIL.

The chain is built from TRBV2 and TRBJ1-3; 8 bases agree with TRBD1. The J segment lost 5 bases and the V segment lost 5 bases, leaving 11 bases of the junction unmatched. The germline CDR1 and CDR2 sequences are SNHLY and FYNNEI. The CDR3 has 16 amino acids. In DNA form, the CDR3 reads TGTGCCAGCAGTCTAGACAGGGGAATTATGAGAAACACCATATATTTT. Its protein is CASSLDRGIMRNTIYF.

CDR3: CSVDGGAGKIYGYTF. The CDR3 nucleotides read TGCAGCGTTGACGGTGGGGCAGGGAAAATCTATGGCTACACCTTC. The chain carries TRBV29-1 and TRBJ1-2, with a possible D match to TRBD1 (5 bases). V lost 3 bases to trimming and J lost 4 bases, with 18 bases between them. CDR3 length equals 15 residues. Germline V gene sequence: CDR1 SQVTM, CDR2 ANQGSEA. Using reference TRBV29-1 and TRBJ1-2 for the parts outside the CDR3, the full variable domain is SAVISQKPSRDICQRGTSLTIQCQVDSQVTMMFWYRQQPGQSLTLIATANQGSEATYESGFVIDKFPISRPNLTFSTLTVSNMSPEDSSIYLCSVDGGAGKIYGYTFGSGTRLTVV.

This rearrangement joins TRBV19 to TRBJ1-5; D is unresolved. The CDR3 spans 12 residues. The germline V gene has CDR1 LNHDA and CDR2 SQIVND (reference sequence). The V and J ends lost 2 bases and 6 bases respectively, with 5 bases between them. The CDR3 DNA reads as TGTGCCAGTAGTATACTCAGTCAGCCCCAGCATTTT. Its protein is CASSILSQPQHF.

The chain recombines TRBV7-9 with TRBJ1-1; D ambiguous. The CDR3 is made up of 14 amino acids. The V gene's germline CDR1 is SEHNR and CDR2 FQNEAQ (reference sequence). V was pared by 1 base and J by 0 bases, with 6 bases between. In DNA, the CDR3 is TGTGCCAGCAGCTTAGAACACATGAACACTGAAGCTTTCTTT. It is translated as CASSLEHMNTEAFF.

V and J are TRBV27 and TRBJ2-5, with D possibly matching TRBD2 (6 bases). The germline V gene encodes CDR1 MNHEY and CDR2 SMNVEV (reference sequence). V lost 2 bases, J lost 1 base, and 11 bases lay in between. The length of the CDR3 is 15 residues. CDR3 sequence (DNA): TGTGCCAGCAGTTTAATTCTAGCGCCCCAAGAGACCCAGTACTTC. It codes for CASSLILAPQETQYF.

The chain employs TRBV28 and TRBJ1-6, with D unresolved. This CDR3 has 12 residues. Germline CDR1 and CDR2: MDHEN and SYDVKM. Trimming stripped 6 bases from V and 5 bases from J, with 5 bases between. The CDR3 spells CASSNNNSPLHF. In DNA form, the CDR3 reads TGTGCCAGCAGCAACAATAATTCACCCCTCCACTTT. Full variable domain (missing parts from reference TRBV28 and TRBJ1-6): DVKVTQSSRYLVKRTGEKVFLECVQDMDHENMFWYRQDPGLGLRLIYFSYDVKMKEKGDIPEGYSVSREKKERFSLILESASTNQTSMYLCASSNNNSPLHFGNGTRLTVT.

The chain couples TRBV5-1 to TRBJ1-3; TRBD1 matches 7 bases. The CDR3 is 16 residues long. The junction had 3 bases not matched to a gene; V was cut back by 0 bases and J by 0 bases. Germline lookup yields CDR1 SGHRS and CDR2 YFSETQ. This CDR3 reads CASSLGDSHSGNTIYF. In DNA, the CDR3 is TGCGCCAGCAGCTTGGGGGACAGTCACTCTGGAAACACCATATATTTT.

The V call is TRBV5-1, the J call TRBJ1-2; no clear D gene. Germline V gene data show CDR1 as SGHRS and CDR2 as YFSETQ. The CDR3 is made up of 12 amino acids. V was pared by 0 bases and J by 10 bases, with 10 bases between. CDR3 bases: TGCGCCAGCAGCTTGGAACAAACGCACTACACCTTC. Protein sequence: CASSLEQTHYTF.

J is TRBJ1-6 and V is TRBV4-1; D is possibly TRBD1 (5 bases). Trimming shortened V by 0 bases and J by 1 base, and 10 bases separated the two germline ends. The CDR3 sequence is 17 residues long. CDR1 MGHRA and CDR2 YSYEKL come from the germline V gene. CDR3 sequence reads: CASSQEIGGSYNSPLHF. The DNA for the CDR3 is TGCGCCAGCAGCCAAGAGATCGGGGGTTCCTATAATTCACCCCTCCACTTT.

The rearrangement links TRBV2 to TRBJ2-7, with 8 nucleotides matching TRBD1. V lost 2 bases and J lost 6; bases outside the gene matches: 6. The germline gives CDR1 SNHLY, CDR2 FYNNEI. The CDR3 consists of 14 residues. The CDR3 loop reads CASSERVTGAEQYF. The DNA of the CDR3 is TGTGCCAGCAGTGAAAGGGTGACAGGGGCCGAGCAGTACTTC.

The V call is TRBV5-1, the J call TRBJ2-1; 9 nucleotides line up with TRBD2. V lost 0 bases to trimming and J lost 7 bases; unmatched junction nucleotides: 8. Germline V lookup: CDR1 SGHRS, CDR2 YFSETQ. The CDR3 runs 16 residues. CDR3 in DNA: TGCGCCAGCAGCTTGGGAACCGGGACTAGCAGGAATGAGCAGTTCTTC. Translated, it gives CASSLGTGTSRNEQFF.

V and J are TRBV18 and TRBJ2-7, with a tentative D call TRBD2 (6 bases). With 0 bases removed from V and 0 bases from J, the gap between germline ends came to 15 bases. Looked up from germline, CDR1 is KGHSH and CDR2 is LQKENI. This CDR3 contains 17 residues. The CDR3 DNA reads TGTGCCAGCTCACCACCGTTCGGGGAGGAGGGCTCCTACGAGCAGTACTTC. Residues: CASSPPFGEEGSYEQYF.

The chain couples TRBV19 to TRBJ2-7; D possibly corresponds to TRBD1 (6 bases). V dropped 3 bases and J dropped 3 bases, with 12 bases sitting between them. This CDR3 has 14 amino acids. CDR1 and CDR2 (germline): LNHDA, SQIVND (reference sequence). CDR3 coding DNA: TGTGCCAGTAGTATCCGGGACAACAACTACGAGCAGTACTTC. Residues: CASSIRDNNYEQYF.

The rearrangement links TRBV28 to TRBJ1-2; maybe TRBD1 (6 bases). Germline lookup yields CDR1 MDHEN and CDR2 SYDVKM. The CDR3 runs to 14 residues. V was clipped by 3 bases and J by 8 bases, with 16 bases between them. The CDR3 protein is CASSLKQGGLGYTF. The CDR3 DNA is TGTGCCAGCAGTTTGAAACAGGGTGGATTAGGCTACACCTTC.

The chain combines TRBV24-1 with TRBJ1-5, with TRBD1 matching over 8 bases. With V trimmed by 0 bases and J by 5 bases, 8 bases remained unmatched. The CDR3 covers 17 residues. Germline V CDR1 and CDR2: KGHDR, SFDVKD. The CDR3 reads CATSDLARTGPYQPQHF. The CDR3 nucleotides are TGTGCCACCAGTGATTTGGCTAGGACAGGGCCCTATCAGCCCCAGCATTTT.

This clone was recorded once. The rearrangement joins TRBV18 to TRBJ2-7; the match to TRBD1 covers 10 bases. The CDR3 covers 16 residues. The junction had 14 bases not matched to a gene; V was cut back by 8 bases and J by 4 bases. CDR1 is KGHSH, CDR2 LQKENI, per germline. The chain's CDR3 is CASAPIGTGDLYEQYF. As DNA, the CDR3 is TGTGCCAGCGCTCCCATCGGGACAGGGGATCTGTACGAGCAGTACTTC.

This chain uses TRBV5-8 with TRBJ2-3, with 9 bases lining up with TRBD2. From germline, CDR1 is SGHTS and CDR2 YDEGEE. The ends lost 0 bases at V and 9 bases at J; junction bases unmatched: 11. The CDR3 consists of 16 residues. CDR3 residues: CASSLANLAGWQTQYF. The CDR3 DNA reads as TGTGCCAGCAGCTTGGCCAACCTAGCGGGATGGCAAACGCAGTATTTT.

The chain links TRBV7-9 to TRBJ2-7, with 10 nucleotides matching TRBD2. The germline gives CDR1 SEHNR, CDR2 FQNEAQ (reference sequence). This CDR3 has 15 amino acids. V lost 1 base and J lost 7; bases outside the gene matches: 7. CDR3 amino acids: CASSLELAGAREQYF. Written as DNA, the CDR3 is TGTGCCAGCAGCTTAGAGCTAGCGGGAGCGCGGGAGCAGTACTTC.

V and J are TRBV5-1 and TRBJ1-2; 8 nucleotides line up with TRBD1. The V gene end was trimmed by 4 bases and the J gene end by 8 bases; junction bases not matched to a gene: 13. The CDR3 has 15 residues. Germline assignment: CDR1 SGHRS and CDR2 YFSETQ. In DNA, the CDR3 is TGCGCCAGCAGCGCCGGGACAGGCGGGATCGAGGGCTACACCTTC. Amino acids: CASSAGTGGIEGYTF.

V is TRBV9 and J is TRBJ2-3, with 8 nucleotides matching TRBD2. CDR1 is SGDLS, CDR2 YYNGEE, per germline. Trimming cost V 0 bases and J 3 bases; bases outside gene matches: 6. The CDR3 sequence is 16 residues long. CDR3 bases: TGTGCCAGCAGCGTAGCTTTAGCGGGAAGGACAGATACGCAGTATTTT. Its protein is CASSVALAGRTDTQYF.

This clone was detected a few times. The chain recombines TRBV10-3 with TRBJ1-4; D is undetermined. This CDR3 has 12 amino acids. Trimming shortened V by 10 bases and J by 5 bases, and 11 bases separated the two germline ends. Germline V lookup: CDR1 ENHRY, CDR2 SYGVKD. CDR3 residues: CATRSWNEKLFF. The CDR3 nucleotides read TGTGCCACGAGGTCGTGGAATGAAAAACTGTTTTTT.

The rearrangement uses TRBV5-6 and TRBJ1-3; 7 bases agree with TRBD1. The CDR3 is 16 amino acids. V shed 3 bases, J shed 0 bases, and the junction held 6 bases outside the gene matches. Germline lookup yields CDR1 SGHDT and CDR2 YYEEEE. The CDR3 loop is CASSWRGQNSGNTIYF. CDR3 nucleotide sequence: TGTGCCAGCAGCTGGCGGGGACAGAACTCTGGAAACACCATATATTTT.

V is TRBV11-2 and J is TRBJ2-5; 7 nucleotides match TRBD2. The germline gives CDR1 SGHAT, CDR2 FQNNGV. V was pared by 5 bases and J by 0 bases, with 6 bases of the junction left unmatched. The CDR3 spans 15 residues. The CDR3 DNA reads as TGTGCCAGCAGCGCTGACGGGACTAACCAAGAGACCCAGTACTTC. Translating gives CASSADGTNQETQYF.

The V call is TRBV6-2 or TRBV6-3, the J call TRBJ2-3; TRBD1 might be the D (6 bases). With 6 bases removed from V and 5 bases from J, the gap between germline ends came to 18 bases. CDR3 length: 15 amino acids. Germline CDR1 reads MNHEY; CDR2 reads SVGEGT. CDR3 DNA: TGTGCCAGCAGCCGAGACAGGAAGGTTGGAGATACGCAGTATTTT. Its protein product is CASSRDRKVGDTQYF.

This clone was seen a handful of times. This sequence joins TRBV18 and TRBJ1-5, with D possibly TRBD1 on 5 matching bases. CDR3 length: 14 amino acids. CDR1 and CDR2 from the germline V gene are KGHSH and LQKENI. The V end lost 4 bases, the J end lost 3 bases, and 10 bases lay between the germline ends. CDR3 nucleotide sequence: TGTGCCAGCTCACAGTCCAGGGACAATCAGCCCCAGCATTTT. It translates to CASSQSRDNQPQHF.

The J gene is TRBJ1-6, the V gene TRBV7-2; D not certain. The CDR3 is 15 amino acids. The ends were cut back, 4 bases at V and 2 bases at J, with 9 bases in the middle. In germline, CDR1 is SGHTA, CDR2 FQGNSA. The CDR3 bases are TGTGCCAGCAGCTACATCGGGGCCTATAATTCACCCCTCCACTTT. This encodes CASSYIGAYNSPLHF.

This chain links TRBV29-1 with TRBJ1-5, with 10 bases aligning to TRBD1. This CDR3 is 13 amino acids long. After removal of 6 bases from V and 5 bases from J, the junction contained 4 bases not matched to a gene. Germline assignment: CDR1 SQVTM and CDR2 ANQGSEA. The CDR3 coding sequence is TGCAGCGTGACAGGGGGCGTGGATCAGCCCCAGCATTTT. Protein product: CSVTGGVDQPQHF.

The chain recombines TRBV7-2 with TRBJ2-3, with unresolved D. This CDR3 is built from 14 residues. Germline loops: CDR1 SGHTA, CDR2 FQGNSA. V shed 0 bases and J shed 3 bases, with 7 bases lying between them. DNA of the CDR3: TGTGCCAGCAGCTTAGCTGTAGCAACAGATACGCAGTATTTT. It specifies CASSLAVATDTQYF.

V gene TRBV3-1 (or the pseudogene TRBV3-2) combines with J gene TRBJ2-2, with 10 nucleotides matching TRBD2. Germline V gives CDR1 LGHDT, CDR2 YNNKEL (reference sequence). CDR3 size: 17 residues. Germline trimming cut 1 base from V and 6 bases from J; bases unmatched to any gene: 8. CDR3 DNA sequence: TGTGCCAGCAGCCAAGGCCTAGCGGGAGCTGGCGCCGGGGAGCTGTTTTTT. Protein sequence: CASSQGLAGAGAGELFF.

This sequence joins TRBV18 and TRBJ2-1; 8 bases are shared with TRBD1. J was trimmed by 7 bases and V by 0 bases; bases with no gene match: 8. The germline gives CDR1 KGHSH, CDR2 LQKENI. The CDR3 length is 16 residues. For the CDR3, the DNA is TGTGCCAGCTCACCACCGAGGGGACAGGTTTTAAATGAGCAGTTCTTC. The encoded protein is CASSPPRGQVLNEQFF.